This T cell receptor (beta chain) was identified during a study of cytomegalovirus exposure and HLA in healthy donors (dated by TCRdb to about 2017). For the wider study: In an earlier analysis of 450 to 750 of the donors, 276 Gb of sequence data and 117 million unique TCR beta sequences from 150 million to 200 million T cells were reported. HLA typing included class I and class II loci at four-digit resolution. To predict cytomegalovirus infection status, the study combined high-throughput TCR immunosequencing, statistical association of individual TCRs with disease status, and machine learning. The genetic ancestry cluster associated with self-reported Caucasian donors included 70% to 85% of the roughly 360 genotyped donors. The number of typed donors differed by locus: about 620-640 for A, B, C, DRB1 and DQB1; 500 to 550 for DQA1; 606 for DPA1; and roughly 490 for DPB1. Among under 450 genotyped donors of the cohort, an average of approximately 240,000 unique TCR beta nucleotide sequences were sequenced per donor, around 20% of them non-productive. An early release covering roughly 600 HLA-typed donors comprised approximately 300 gigabases of sequencing data and around 80 million unique TCR sequences. Using immunosequencing, the study profiled T cell repertoires from 640 or so subjects and related those repertoires to cytomegalovirus serostatus. A separate validation cohort of about 110 different subjects was used in addition to the 666-subject first cohort. In a later analysis, previously published TCR beta repertoires from several hundred donors were re-analyzed and high-resolution HLA genotyping was added so that TCR occurrence patterns could be studied. Donor age, sex, ethnicity and CMV serostatus were compiled alongside the repertoire data. The study aimed to test whether cataloging public T cell receptors could reveal signatures of past pathogen exposure. Because of strong linkage in the cohort, roughly five DR-DQ haplotypes were treated as single units for association and clustering. Every repertoire in the discovery cohort had been generated on one and the same sequencing platform. To decide whether each TCR beta V gene segment behaved as functional or pseudogenic, an earlier analysis of over 500 of the donors relied on high-throughput TCR beta sequencing. The later analysis used no new phenotypic data to find candidate immune exposures, relying instead on TCR beta sequences and their occurrence across donors. In a later genetic analysis, genome-wide SNP genotypes for about 55% of the roughly 700 donors were used, and that subset was treated as a discovery cohort. Study-level results and caveats: Correlated functional status among segregating V segments might reflect linkage disequilibrium, but an unknown experimental factor could not be ruled out. Only TCR beta chains were sequenced in this cohort, and the absence of alpha or paired-chain data limited detectable features. Because counts were too low, about 17 rarely observed V segments, including chromosome 9 orphons, were excluded from the earlier analysis of 587 of the donors. According to a later genetic analysis, donors in an Asian-associated ancestry cluster had fewer N-insertions in productive TCRs than the approximately 710-donor mean. Roughly uniform sequencing depth across donors was assumed in presence/absence analyses, although this assumption may not hold. According to the authors, the approach could potentially be generalized to other disease states and immunological phenotypes. The study listed 150 to 200 TCR beta chains as associated with cytomegalovirus. According to a later analysis, TCR association rates differed among HLA loci, with DRB1 alleles showing the most associated TCRs and HLA-C alleles showing the fewest. Broadly in line with IMGT annotations, most TCR beta V segments showed up in productive rearrangements about 90% or about 30% of the time in an earlier analysis of about 500 of the donors. According to a later analysis, parvovirus B19, influenza, CMV and Epstein-Barr virus appeared linked to several top co-occurrence clusters. In a later analysis, around 17,000 TCR beta sequences were associated with specific HLA alleles at a false discovery rate of 0.05. The sequencing pipeline was judged likely to have produced a cluster of highly shared sequence variants as a technical artifact. Immune exposure information for the cohort was limited to CMV serostatus. In vitro tests confirmed that three of the cytomegalovirus-associated TCR beta chains recognize cytomegalovirus antigens. Compared with equally common non-associated chains, HLA-associated TCR beta chains in a later analysis were more clonally expanded and had lower generation probabilities. A further reported finding was that TCR beta sequences accurately predicted the HLA-A and HLA-B alleles for most subjects in the first cohort. Across donors, most TCR sequences were observed very rarely, whereas some public TCRs were present in many individuals. Because some donors lacked HLA typing at each locus, the association tests relied only on the typed subset. An association between a missense DCLRE1C variant and V-gene and J-gene trimming of TCR beta chains was found in a later genetic analysis and replicated in an independent cohort. Cytomegalovirus status was reported to be diagnosed by the classifier with high specificity and sensitivity in both the original and validation cohorts. Assigning TCR associations to individual alleles was difficult when HLA alleles, especially DR and DQ, strongly co-occurred. In a later analysis, most CMV-associated TCR beta chains were found to appear HLA-restricted, with HLA associations seemingly driven largely by CMV exposure.

The receptor library was made with the immunoSEQ multiplex PCR assay. For the multiplex PCR, a mixture combining 60 forward primers for TCR Vbeta segments and 13 reverse primers for TCR Jbeta segments was used. Amplification of the CDR3 region of rearranged TCR beta genes was performed with a multiplex PCR assay on genomic DNA. On the Illumina HiSeq System, the amplified TCR beta libraries were sequenced as 87-base-pair reads. The study's own analysis went as follows. Across the 670 or so repertoires, a later analysis counted some 80 million unique TCR beta chains, some 11 million of which were shared by at least two donors. Raw reads were error-corrected and collapsed into unique sequences by a nearest-neighbor algorithm in which closely related sequences were merged to remove PCR and sequencing errors. Alignment of CDR3 sequences to IMGT reference sequences was used to assign V, D and J gene segments. For a sequence to be retained, a match of at least six nucleotides to both a V gene segment and a J gene segment was required. A rearrangement was called productive if the CDR3 had no stop codons and remained in frame with V and J, and every other rearrangement was called non-productive. CDR3 was defined according to IMGT convention as the region running from the second conserved V-encoded cysteine to the conserved J-encoded phenylalanine. The earlier analysis of roughly 590 of the donors excluded any sequence lacking an unambiguous match to a single V gene segment. An earlier analysis of a few hundred of the donors classified V segments as functional when productive rearrangements were above 56.7% and as segregating when the standard deviation between donors was above 5%. A statistical classification framework was built for diagnosing cytomegalovirus status from the catalog of TCR beta chain sequences. A later analysis assigned V and J genes by comparing TCR nucleotide sequences with IMGT/GENE-DB human TR gene sequences. In a later analysis, CDR3 sequences and most-parsimonious VDJ recombination scenarios were assigned using the TCRdist pipeline. In a later analysis, every TCR beta chain was defined by the combination of its CDR3 amino acid sequence and its V-gene family, and reads without a unique V-gene family were dropped. To address suspected cross-contamination and a sequencing artifact, a later analysis removed some 620 highly shared, low-generation-probability nucleotide sequences. In a later analysis, a clonal expansion index was calculated for each public chain from normalized within-repertoire ranks of inferred template counts. In a later analysis, generation probabilities were computed with a VDJ recombination model fitted to out-of-frame rearrangements, and the resulting probabilities were checked against IGoR. A later analysis scored TCR-TCR, TCR-HLA and TCR-CMV co-occurrence with hypergeometric tests, applying a repertoire-size bias correction to TCR pairs. A later analysis estimated false discovery rates by permuting HLA or CMV assignments 20 times. In a later analysis, co-occurring TCRs were grouped using DBSCAN, with TCRdist sequence similarity added in when clustering inside HLA-allele-positive subsets. For co-occurrence clustering, repertoires with fewer than 30,000 or more than 120,000 public chains were excluded, along with about five repertoires with anomalous nucleotide sharing. TCRdb carries this immuneACCESS record with in-frame sequences only. Its versions omit some clonotypes, under half of them owing to an unresolved V gene in the studies checked, with the rest unexplained. Clonal size and the V and J genes are those of that table, whereas D and trimming came from the DNA. The sample has about 130,000 clones on record, roughly 80% of them singletons. Over 3% of the sample rests with the top ten.

In total, 500 to 700 healthy bone marrow donors made up the cohort. At the time of sampling, all cohort members were nominally healthy, though unrecorded immune exposures were likely present. The donor was CMV seronegative and was included in the group of 352 seronegative cohort members. A peripheral blood sample was provided by each donor, and peripheral blood mononuclear cells were used for TCR beta sequencing. Genomic DNA was extracted from the blood cell samples with the Qiagen DNeasy Blood Extraction Kit. Remarks on this clone: Its recognized antigen is unknown. Base qualities were left out, and no much larger clone turns up one base away.

The sequencing sample was made of PBMCs. The TCR comes from a woman in her thirties or forties in good health and CMV-seronegative.

The sequenced DNA: TGCGCCAGCACCGGACTAGCGGGGTTCAATGAGCAGTTCTTC. This gives the protein CASTGLAGFNEQFF. The rearranged segments are TRBV10-1 and TRBJ2-1, with 12 bases aligning to TRBD2. Germline trimming amounts to 7 bases on V and 6 bases on J, with 4 as the count of junction bases outside the gene matches. The CDR3 covers 14 residues, taking in both the cysteine and the phenylalanine. CDR3 DNA is the only sequence kept; it has 42 bases, read in frame from the first base. For CDR1 and CDR2, the germline V gene (reference sequence) lists WNHNN and SYGVQD.